A single TCR beta chain is shown here with its context. Trimming pared 2 bases from V and 4 bases from J, leaving 15 bases between. The CDR3 runs to 15 residues. Germline CDR1 SGHNT, CDR2 YYREEE (reference sequence). The sample belongs to a study of blood T cell repertoires in COVID-19. Study background: Italy, Spain and the United States were the sources of the convalescent and acute COVID-19 samples.

How the authors handled the data: Amplifying reference gene primers gave estimates of nucleated cell counts. Sequencing was performed with immunoSEQ multiplex PCR; in TCRdb, only in-frame clones are kept and a portion is missing. That table furnishes V, J and clone size, whereas the DNA furnished D and trimming. Seen here are some 28,000 clones, approximately 90% observed once, and the top ten hold around 10%. The material sequenced was peripheral blood. The TCR sequence derives from a man between 60 and 75 years old with acute or convalescent COVID-19. The chain links TRBV5-4 to TRBJ1-2; tentatively, D is TRBD1 (6 bases). For the CDR3, the DNA is TGTGCCAGCAGCTTACCAGGGGAGGGTAGCTATGGCTACACCTTC. It is translated as CASSLPGEGSYGYTF.